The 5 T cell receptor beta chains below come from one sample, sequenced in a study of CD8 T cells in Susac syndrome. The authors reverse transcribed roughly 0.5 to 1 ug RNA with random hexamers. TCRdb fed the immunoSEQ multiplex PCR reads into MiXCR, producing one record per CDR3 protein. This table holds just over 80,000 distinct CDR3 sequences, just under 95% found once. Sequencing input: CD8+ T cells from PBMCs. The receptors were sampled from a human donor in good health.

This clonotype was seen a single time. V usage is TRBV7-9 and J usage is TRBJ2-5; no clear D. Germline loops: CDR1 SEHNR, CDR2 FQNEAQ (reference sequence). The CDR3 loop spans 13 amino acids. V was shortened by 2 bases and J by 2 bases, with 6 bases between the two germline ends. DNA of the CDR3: TGTGCCAGCAGCTTACCAGGACAAGAGACCCAGTACTTC. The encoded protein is CASSLPGQETQYF.

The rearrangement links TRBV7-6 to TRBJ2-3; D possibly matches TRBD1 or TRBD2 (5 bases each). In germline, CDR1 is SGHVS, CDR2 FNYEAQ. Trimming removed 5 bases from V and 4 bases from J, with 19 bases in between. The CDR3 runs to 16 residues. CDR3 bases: TGTGCCAGCAGCGCATCGACCGGGGCAGGGCCAGATACGCAGTATTTT. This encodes CASSASTGAGPDTQYF.

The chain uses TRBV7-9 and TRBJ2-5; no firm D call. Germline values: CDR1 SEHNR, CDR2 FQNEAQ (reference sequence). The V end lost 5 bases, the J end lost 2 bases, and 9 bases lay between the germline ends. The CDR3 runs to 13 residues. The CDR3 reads CASSPDGQETQYF. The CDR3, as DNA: TGTGCCAGCAGCCCGGACGGACAAGAGACCCAGTACTTC.

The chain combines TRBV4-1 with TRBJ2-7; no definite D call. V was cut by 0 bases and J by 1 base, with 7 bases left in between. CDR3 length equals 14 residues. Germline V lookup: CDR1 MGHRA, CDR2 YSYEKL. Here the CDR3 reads CASSQEAGSYEQYV. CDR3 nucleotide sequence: TGCGCCAGCAGCCAAGAAGCAGGATCCTACGAGCAGTACGTC.

CDR3 loop: CASSLPGRPLNTGELFF. The CDR3 coding sequence is TGTGCCAGCAGTTTACCGGGGCGTCCGTTAAACACCGGGGAGCTGTTTTTT. The chain recombines TRBV27 with TRBJ2-2; TRBD1 or TRBD2 may be the D gene (5 bases each). Per germline, CDR1 MNHEY and CDR2 SMNVEV (reference sequence). This CDR3 region has 17 residues. V was clipped by 2 bases and J by 2 bases, with 15 bases between them.